One sample yielded the 22 T cell receptor beta chains listed below, sequenced in a study of T cell repertoires in cytomegalovirus infection. These receptors lack a known antigen. TCRdb re-called the reads with MiXCR, one entry per CDR3 protein. Among 830,000 or so distinct CDR3 sequences listed, around a third were seen once. The sample was cultured CD8+ T cells from PBMCs, taken from culture after CMV antigen stimulation. All receptors derive from a human donor in good health (CMV status not recorded). Some clones in this sample may be carry-over from other donors' samples.

As regards this clonotype: Germline is not matched at one junction end, which may reflect a read error. The rearrangement joins TRBV12-3 or TRBV12-4 to TRBJ2-4, with D possibly being TRBD2 (6 bases). The CDR3 loop spans 13 amino acids. This CDR3 is CANSEVGGDIQYF. CDR3 DNA: TGTGCCAACAGTGAGGTCGGAGGGGACATTCAGTACTTC.

V gene TRBV6-6 combines with J gene TRBJ2-1, with TRBD2 matching over 8 bases. The germline V gene encodes CDR1 MNHNY and CDR2 SVGAGI (reference sequence). Germline trimming cut 7 bases from V and 4 bases from J; bases unmatched to any gene: 6. The CDR3 spans 14 residues. CDR3 DNA: TGTGCCAGCACCTCTAGCGGGCTTTACAATGAGCAGTTCTTC. It encodes CASTSSGLYNEQFF.

The chain recombines TRBV29-1 with TRBJ1-6, with TRBD1 as a possible D gene (6 bases). Trimming took off 5 bases at V and 5 bases at J, with 13 bases between the two ends. The CDR3 extends over 14 amino acids. CDR1 SQVTM and CDR2 ANQGSEA come from the germline V gene. The CDR3, as DNA: TGCAGCGTTAGGTCTGGGGGCAATAATTCACCCCTCCACTTT. This encodes CSVRSGGNNSPLHF.

This clonotype was detected a few times. The chain combines TRBV10-2 with TRBJ1-4, with TRBD1 as a possible D gene (6 bases). The CDR3 consists of 14 residues. The V gene lost 5 bases and the J gene lost 3 bases, with 10 bases spanning the gap. The germline CDR1 and CDR2 sequences are WSHSY and SAAADI. The CDR3 DNA reads TGCGCCAGCAGTACAGGGCTGCCTAATGAAAAACTGTTTTTT. Encoded protein: CASSTGLPNEKLFF.

The rearrangement links TRBV20-1 to TRBJ1-2, with D uncertain. Germline V gene data show CDR1 as DFQATT and CDR2 as SNEGSKA (reference sequence). V was pared by 8 bases and J by 4 bases, with 17 bases between. CDR3 length: 13 residues. In nucleotides, the CDR3 is TGCAGTCCGTACGCGGGCAGATTCTATGGCTACACCTTC. Amino acid sequence: CSPYAGRFYGYTF.

The chain couples TRBV9 to TRBJ2-1, with 8 bases aligning to TRBD2. The CDR3 extends over 15 amino acids. The V gene's germline CDR1 is SGDLS and CDR2 YYNGEE. Unmatched junction bases numbered 8, after V lost 4 bases and J lost 5 bases. In nucleotides, the CDR3 is TGTGCCAGCAGCCCCCGGGCGGGGGGAAACAATGAGCAGTTCTTC. Translation gives CASSPRAGGNNEQFF.

The chain links TRBV27 to TRBJ2-1, with 7 bases fitting TRBD1. With 7 bases clipped from V and 2 bases from J, the junction kept 5 bases outside the gene matches. The length of the CDR3 is 14 residues. The germline V gene has CDR1 MNHEY and CDR2 SMNVEV (reference sequence). The CDR3 reads CASTPTGTYNEQFF. The DNA for the CDR3 is TGTGCCAGCACGCCGACAGGGACCTACAATGAGCAGTTCTTC.

This clonotype was observed a few times. The chain uses TRBV7-6 and TRBJ2-3; D possibly corresponds to TRBD2 (5 bases). Germline CDR1 reads SGHVS; CDR2 reads FNYEAQ. CDR3 size: 14 residues. Trimming stripped 0 bases from V and 7 bases from J, with 11 bases between. The CDR3 protein is CASSLAATGNTQYF. CDR3 DNA sequence: TGTGCCAGCAGCTTAGCGGCAACGGGGAATACGCAGTATTTT.

This chain uses TRBV7-6 with TRBJ1-1; D uncertain. This CDR3 comprises 13 residues. CDR1 SGHVS and CDR2 FNYEAQ come from the germline V gene. Trimming stripped 2 bases from V and 6 bases from J, with 10 bases between. The CDR3 loop is CASSLTEHPEAFF. The CDR3 DNA reads as TGTGCCAGCAGCTTAACTGAACATCCTGAAGCTTTCTTT. Full variable domain (rest looked up from reference TRBV7-6 and TRBJ1-1): GAGVSQSPRYKVTKRGQDVALRCDPISGHVSLYWYRQALGQGPEFLTYFNYEAQQDKSGLPNDRFSAERPEGSISTLTIQRTEQRDSAMYRCASSLTEHPEAFFGQGTRLTVV.

J is TRBJ1-2 and V is TRBV2; possibly TRBD1 for D (5 bases). Trimming stripped 1 base from V and 4 bases from J, with 13 bases between. This CDR3 is built from 15 residues. Germline assignment: CDR1 SNHLY and CDR2 FYNNEI. The CDR3 here is CASSEGGRTFYGYTF. CDR3 DNA sequence: TGTGCCAGCAGTGAAGGGGGCAGGACCTTCTATGGCTACACCTTC.

CDR3 loop: CASSYGLAQYF. The CDR3 DNA reads as TGTGCCAGCAGTTACGGGCTAGCCCAGTACTTC. This chain links TRBV6-5 with TRBJ2-5, with unresolved D. Trimming removed 2 bases from V and 9 bases from J, with 7 bases in between. This CDR3 contains 11 residues. Germline V CDR1 and CDR2: MNHEY, SVGAGI.

The rearrangement links TRBV5-1 to TRBJ1-1, with D maybe TRBD1 (5 bases). The CDR3 loop spans 14 amino acids. The germline V gene encodes CDR1 SGHRS and CDR2 YFSETQ. V shed 6 bases and J shed 3 bases, with 15 bases lying between them. The CDR3, as DNA: TGCGCCAGCACCCCGGGGGACGGCCACACTGAAGCTTTCTTT. Protein product: CASTPGDGHTEAFF.

This chain links TRBV2 with TRBJ1-2; D remains unclear. The CDR3 loop spans 11 amino acids. V dropped 6 bases and J dropped 2 bases, with 4 bases sitting between them. Looked up from germline, CDR1 is SNHLY and CDR2 is FYNNEI. Written as DNA, the CDR3 is TGTGCCAGCAGGTTCAACTATGGCTACACCTTC. Encoded protein: CASRFNYGYTF.

V is TRBV4-1 and J is TRBJ1-1; 8 nucleotides match TRBD1. The CDR3 sequence is 16 residues long. Germline CDR1 is MGHRA and CDR2 is YSYEKL. The V gene end was trimmed by 1 base and the J gene end by 1 base; junction bases not matched to a gene: 5. CDR3 nucleotides: TGCGCCAGCAGCCAAGTCTATGGACAGGGGAACACTGAAGCTTTCTTT. As protein: CASSQVYGQGNTEAFF.

The chain uses TRBV10-3 and TRBJ1-2; no definite D call. V was clipped by 10 bases and J by 3 bases, with 12 bases between them. This CDR3 is built from 12 residues. CDR1 and CDR2 from the germline V gene are ENHRY and SYGVKD. CDR3: CATRTEDYGYTF. The CDR3 DNA follows: TGTGCCACCCGGACGGAGGACTATGGCTACACCTTC.

This sequence joins TRBV4-1 and TRBJ2-2, with D perhaps being TRBD1 or TRBD2 (5 bases each). Trimming removed 1 base at V and 6 bases at J, with 9 bases between. The germline V gene encodes CDR1 MGHRA and CDR2 YSYEKL. This CDR3 contains 14 residues. The CDR3 coding sequence is TGCGCCAGCAGCCAAGTGAGGGGAGCCGGGGAGCTGTTTTTT. Translated: CASSQVRGAGELFF.

The V gene is TRBV6-2 or TRBV6-3, the J gene TRBJ2-3; TRBD2 might be the D (6 bases). Germline V gene lookup returns CDR1 MNHEY and CDR2 SVGEGT. V lost 0 bases, J lost 6 bases, and 16 bases lay in between. This CDR3 is built from 16 residues. Written as DNA, the CDR3 is TGTGCCAGCAGTTACTCGATTCGCGGGGCGGAGGATACGCAGTATTTT. Residues: CASSYSIRGAEDTQYF.

In the case of this clonotype: A read error is possible here, since a much larger clone lies one base away. CDR3 DNA sequence: TGTGTCAGCAGCTTAGTAGGGGGCGGACTTAGCAATCAGCCCCAGCATTTT. Protein product: CVSSLVGGGLSNQPQHF. The rearrangement uses TRBV7-2 and TRBJ1-5; 7 nucleotides match TRBD1. The length of the CDR3 is 17 residues. The germline V gene encodes CDR1 SGHTA and CDR2 FQGNSA.

The gene calls are TRBV6-2 or TRBV6-3 and TRBJ1-3; D gene ambiguous. The V end was cut by 4 bases, the J end by 0 bases, with 13 bases between. The CDR3 has 16 amino acids. The germline gives CDR1 MNHEY, CDR2 SVGEGT. CDR3 region: CASSFTRALSGNTIYF. The CDR3, as DNA: TGTGCCAGCAGTTTCACCCGGGCCCTCTCTGGAAACACCATATATTTT.

This clonotype has a count of ten or more. The chain uses TRBV11-3 and TRBJ2-5; 8 bases fit TRBD1. The V gene end was trimmed by 5 bases and the J gene end by 2 bases; junction bases not matched to a gene: 7. CDR1 and CDR2 from the germline V gene are SGHNT and YENEEA. CDR3 length equals 15 residues. CDR3 sequence reads: CASSRGQVPQETQYF. The CDR3 DNA reads TGTGCCAGCAGCAGGGGACAGGTGCCACAAGAGACCCAGTACTTC.

The chain employs TRBV15 and TRBJ1-1; no definite D call. The CDR3 length is 14 residues. The V and J ends lost 1 base and 5 bases respectively, with 11 bases between them. Germline-derived CDR1 and CDR2 are LNHNV and YYDKDF (reference sequence). Here the CDR3 reads CATSRGAGSTEAFF. The CDR3 DNA is TGTGCCACCAGCAGAGGGGCTGGGAGTACTGAAGCTTTCTTT.

The chain uses TRBV5-8 and TRBJ2-5; D is possibly TRBD1 or TRBD2 (5 bases each). The CDR3 is 16 residues long. The V end lost 4 bases, the J end lost 3 bases, and 19 bases lay between the germline ends. Germline-derived CDR1 and CDR2 are SGHTS and YDEGEE. The CDR3: CASSKGPLSGKETQYF. The CDR3 nucleotides read TGTGCCAGCAGCAAGGGACCCCTCAGCGGTAAAGAGACCCAGTACTTC.